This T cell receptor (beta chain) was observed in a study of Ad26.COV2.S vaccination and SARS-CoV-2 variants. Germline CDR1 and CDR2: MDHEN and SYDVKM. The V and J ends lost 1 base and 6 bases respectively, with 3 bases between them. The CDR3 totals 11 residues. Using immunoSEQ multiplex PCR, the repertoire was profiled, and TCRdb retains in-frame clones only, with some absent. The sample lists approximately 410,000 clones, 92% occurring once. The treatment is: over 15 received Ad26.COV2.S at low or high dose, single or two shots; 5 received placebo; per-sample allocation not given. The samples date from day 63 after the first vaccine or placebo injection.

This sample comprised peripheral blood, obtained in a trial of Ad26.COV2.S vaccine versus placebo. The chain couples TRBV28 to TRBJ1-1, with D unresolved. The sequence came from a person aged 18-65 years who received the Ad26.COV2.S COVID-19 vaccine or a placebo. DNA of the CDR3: TGTGCCAGCAGTTTATACGCTGAAGCTTTCTTT. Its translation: CASSLYAEAFF.